This T cell receptor (beta chain) was retrieved from a study of shared clonotypes between healthy human individuals. This clone was seen just once. The sample contains more than one DNA sequence encoding this CDR3. The CDR3 length is 14 residues. CDR1 is SNHLY and CDR2 is FYNNEI in the germline V gene. The V segment lost 7 bases and the J segment 4 bases; nucleotides outside the gene matches: 7. Data came from immunoSEQ multiplex PCR; TCRdb stores just in-frame clones and leaves some out. Of some 2,100,000 clones in the sample, under 97% were seen once. The TCR comes from a man younger than 35 in good health. The sample comprised naive CD4+ T cells sorted from blood. Regarding subset: CD45RA+ positively selected. The chain combines TRBV2 with TRBJ1-5; 7 nucleotides align to TRBD1. The CDR3 sequence: CASNRDSGNQPQHF. The DNA for the CDR3 is TGTGCCAGCAACCGGGACAGTGGGAATCAGCCCCAGCATTTT.